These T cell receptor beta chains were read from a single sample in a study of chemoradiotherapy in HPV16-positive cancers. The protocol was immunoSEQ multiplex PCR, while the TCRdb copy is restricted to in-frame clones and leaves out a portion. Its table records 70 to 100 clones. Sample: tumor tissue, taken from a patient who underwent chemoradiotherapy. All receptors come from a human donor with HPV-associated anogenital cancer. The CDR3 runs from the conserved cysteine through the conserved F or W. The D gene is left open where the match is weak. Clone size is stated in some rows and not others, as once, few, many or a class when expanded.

cdr3_aa: CASSTGLVTDTQYF
cdr3_nt: TGTGCCAGCAGCACCGGGTTGGTCACAGATACGCAGTATTTT
j_call: TRBJ2-3
d_call: -
v_call: TRBV7-2
clone_size: once

cdr3_aa: CASSPGQGAGETQYF
cdr3_nt: TGTGCCAGCAGCCCCGGACAGGGGGCTGGAGAGACCCAGTACTTC
j_call: TRBJ2-5
d_call: TRBD1
v_call: TRBV7-3
clone_size: -

cdr3_aa: CASSLGLAPREQFF
cdr3_nt: TGTGCCAGCAGCTTAGGACTAGCGCCCCGTGAGCAGTTCTTC
j_call: TRBJ2-1
d_call: TRBD2
v_call: TRBV14
clone_size: -

cdr3_aa: CASSYGGAGYEQYF
cdr3_nt: TGTGCCAGCAGTTACGGGGGGGCCGGGTACGAGCAGTACTTC
j_call: TRBJ2-7
d_call: -
v_call: TRBV6-5
clone_size: once

cdr3_aa: CASSMTGDWNTIYF
cdr3_nt: TGTGCCAGCAGCATGACAGGGGATTGGAACACCATATATTTT
j_call: TRBJ1-3
d_call: TRBD1
v_call: TRBV5-6
clone_size: -

cdr3_aa: CASSRQGNTEAFF
cdr3_nt: TGTGCCAGCAGCAGACAGGGAAATACTGAAGCTTTCTTT
j_call: TRBJ1-1
d_call: TRBD1
v_call: TRBV6-5
clone_size: -

cdr3_aa: CASTPGGSGIQYF
cdr3_nt: TGTGCCAGTACCCCAGGGGGGAGTGGCATTCAGTACTTC
j_call: TRBJ2-4
d_call: -
v_call: TRBV7-9
clone_size: -

cdr3_aa: CASSRGGAGVWDTEAFF
cdr3_nt: TGTGCCAGCAGCCGTGGCGGGGCAGGGGTGTGGGACACTGAAGCTTTCTTT
j_call: TRBJ1-1
d_call: -
v_call: TRBV7-2
clone_size: -

cdr3_aa: CASSLEGIWTGGRRTEAFF
cdr3_nt: TGTGCCAGCAGCTTAGAAGGGATCTGGACAGGGGGCAGGAGGACTGAAGCTTTCTTT
j_call: TRBJ1-1
d_call: TRBD1
v_call: TRBV11-2
clone_size: -

cdr3_aa: CASSLGNTGELFF
cdr3_nt: TGCGCCAGCAGCTTGGGTAACACCGGGGAGCTGTTTTTT
j_call: TRBJ2-2
d_call: -
v_call: TRBV5-1
clone_size: once

cdr3_aa: CASSQTIGTAYEQYF
cdr3_nt: TGTGCCAGCAGCCAAACCATCGGGACCGCCTACGAGCAGTACTTC
j_call: TRBJ2-7
d_call: -
v_call: TRBV6-6
clone_size: few

cdr3_aa: CASSLFETGTTEAFF
cdr3_nt: TGTGCCAGCAGCTTGTTCGAGACAGGGACCACTGAAGCTTTCTTT
j_call: TRBJ1-1
d_call: TRBD1
v_call: TRBV5-5
clone_size: -

cdr3_aa: CASSHYWDTEAFF
cdr3_nt: TGTGCCAGCAGCCATTATTGGGACACTGAAGCTTTCTTT
j_call: TRBJ1-1
d_call: -
v_call: TRBV14
clone_size: -

cdr3_aa: CASSQLIGTSYEQYF
cdr3_nt: TGTGCCAGCAGCCAACTTATCGGGACTAGCTACGAGCAGTACTTC
j_call: TRBJ2-7
d_call: TRBD2
v_call: TRBV4-2
clone_size: -

cdr3_aa: CASSVDENTQYF
cdr3_nt: TGTGCCAGCAGCGTAGATGAAAATACGCAGTATTTT
j_call: TRBJ2-3
d_call: -
v_call: TRBV9
clone_size: -

cdr3_aa: CASSLWGLQGGTGELFF
cdr3_nt: TGTGCCAGCAGCTTGTGGGGCCTCCAAGGGGGCACCGGGGAGCTGTTTTTT
j_call: TRBJ2-2
d_call: -
v_call: TRBV5-5
clone_size: -

cdr3_aa: CASSLNGQGMNTEAFF
cdr3_nt: TGTGCCAGCAGCTTAAATGGACAGGGGATGAACACTGAAGCTTTCTTT
j_call: TRBJ1-1
d_call: TRBD1
v_call: TRBV7-8
clone_size: -

cdr3_aa: CASSQGLAGDYNEQFF
cdr3_nt: TGCGCCAGCAGCCAAGGACTAGCGGGGGACTACAATGAGCAGTTCTTC
j_call: TRBJ2-1
d_call: TRBD2
v_call: TRBV4-3
clone_size: -

cdr3_aa: CASRFAGEGAEAFF
cdr3_nt: TGTGCCAGTAGGTTCGCGGGGGAAGGGGCTGAAGCTTTCTTT
j_call: TRBJ1-1
d_call: -
v_call: TRBV19
clone_size: -

cdr3_aa: CASSLPGVTYNEQFF
cdr3_nt: TGTGCCAGCAGCTTACCGGGAGTCACCTACAATGAGCAGTTCTTC
j_call: TRBJ2-1
d_call: -
v_call: TRBV7-9
clone_size: -

cdr3_aa: CPGRYTREQSRANVLTF
cdr3_nt: TGTCCTGGGAGGTACACGCGCGAACAAAGTCGGGCCAACGTCCTGACTTTC
j_call: TRBJ2-6
d_call: -
v_call: TRBV22-1
clone_size: -

cdr3_aa: CASSYDRSPNSPLHF
cdr3_nt: TGTGCCAGCAGCTATGACAGGAGCCCCAATTCACCCCTCCACTTT
j_call: TRBJ1-6
d_call: -
v_call: TRBV7-2
clone_size: -

cdr3_aa: CASSADGYSGNTIYF
cdr3_nt: TGTGCCAGCAGCGCGGACGGCTACTCTGGAAACACCATATATTTT
j_call: TRBJ1-3
d_call: -
v_call: TRBV9
clone_size: -

cdr3_aa: CASSLGQGGEQYF
cdr3_nt: TGTGCCAGCAGCTTGGGACAGGGAGGCGAGCAGTACTTC
j_call: TRBJ2-7
d_call: -
v_call: TRBV5-6
clone_size: -